This TCR beta chain is drawn from a study of cytomegalovirus exposure and HLA in healthy donors. Whole-study results and caveats: CMV serostatus was the only immune exposure information that was available.

To note about this clone: Antigen specificity is unknown.

CDR3 length equals 15 residues. Germline CDR1 is LGHNT and CDR2 is FRNRAP. The trim removed 8 bases at V and 3 bases at J, leaving 9 bases unmatched. A multiplex PCR was run with 60 Vbeta primers and 13 Jbeta primers. Here immunoSEQ multiplex PCR was the method, and the copy in TCRdb shows in-frame clones only, minus some. There are some 180,000 clones in the sample; over 70% occur only once, and 2.9% lies in the top ten. This receptor was taken from a male donor in good health and CMV-seronegative. What was sequenced was PBMCs. The V gene is TRBV12-5, the J gene TRBJ2-5; 10 bases agree with TRBD2. This chain's CDR3 is CASSKRLAGEETQYF. In DNA, the CDR3 is TGTGCTAGTAGTAAGCGGCTAGCGGGGGAAGAGACCCAGTACTTC. The full variable domain, completed using reference TRBV12-5 and TRBJ2-5, is DARVTQTPRHKVTEMGQEVTMRCQPILGHNTVFWYRQTMMQGLELLAYFRNRAPLDDSGMPKDRFSAEMPDATLATLKIQPSEPRDSAVYFCASSKRLAGEETQYFGPGTRLLVL.